This T cell receptor (beta chain) stems from a study of CD8+ T cells in alopecia areata. At the level of the study: Patients given treatment had severity scored by the percentage of scalp area affected.

The treatment: oral pan-JAK inhibitor, 5-10 mg twice daily. Both peripheral blood and punch biopsies of lesional scalp skin were obtained from patients who had alopecia areata. This CDR3 spans 13 amino acids. The germline V gene encodes CDR1 SQVTM and CDR2 ANQGSEA. V lost 7 bases and J lost 4, with 16 bases in between. Following extraction, RNA underwent reverse transcription to cDNA, which served as the sequencing template. The data were produced by immunoSEQ multiplex PCR, yet TCRdb's version contains in-frame clones alone and is incomplete. The repertoire holds roughly 220,000 clones, with 66% as singletons. This clone was seen a handful of times.

This specimen was CD4+ T cells sorted from blood, taken at approximately week 45, from a patient treated with tofacitinib. The chain has TRBV29-1 and TRBJ1-1, with D possibly matching TRBD1 (6 bases). This clonotype was obtained from a human donor with alopecia areata. The CDR3, as DNA: TGCAGCGCCGTTACAGGGTCGGTCACTGAAGCTTTCTTT. It is translated as CSAVTGSVTEAFF.